This T cell receptor (beta chain) was identified in a study of a mutant IDH1 vaccine in newly diagnosed glioma. Study details: Before enrollment, the patients had been treated with radiotherapy alone, temozolomide alone, or both together. Most of them had received both.

Study outcomes and limitations: Across multiple MHC alleles, around 92% of patients had vaccine-induced responses.

On this clone itself: Antigen unknown.

TCRdb's copy holds only in-frame clones and misses some; the assay was immunoSEQ multiplex PCR. This sample has about 38,000 clones, with about four fifths found just once. Time point: week 23, last vaccination. What each vaccine dose contained was 300 ug of mutant IDH1 20-mer peptide, accompanied by topical imiquimod. Germline V lookup: CDR1 KGHSH, CDR2 LQKENI. The V gene lost 3 bases and the J gene lost 0 bases, with 17 bases spanning the gap. The CDR3 totals 17 residues. The material was PBMCs, obtained from a glioma patient whose treatment included an IDH1 peptide vaccine. The receptor's source is a man aged 40-55 years with glioma. The rearrangement uses TRBV18 and TRBJ1-1; perhaps TRBD1 as D (6 bases). In DNA form, the CDR3 reads TGTGCCAGCTCACCGGTGCCCCTTGGACAGATGAACACTGAAGCTTTCTTT. Encoded protein: CASSPVPLGQMNTEAFF.